The 23 T cell receptor beta chains below were found in one sample sequenced in a study of T cells after yellow fever vaccination (dated by TCRdb to about 2019). The library was made by 5' RACE. Sequenced on an Illumina HiSeq 2500. TCRdb reran the public reads through fastp at Q25 and MiXCR, keeping productive beta chains. Every distinct CDR3 protein forms one entry, paired with its most common genes and DNA. The sample has almost 600,000 distinct CDR3 sequences on record, 13% of them singletons. The ten largest clones add up to more than 13% of the sample. Taken with the paper, the label for treatment or condition translates to: live attenuated yellow fever vaccine strain. The material sequenced was PBMCs, taken on the day of the yellow fever booster vaccination. The receptors stem from a man aged 25 to 45 who received the YFV17D yellow fever vaccine.

The table lists this clonotype with a few counts. The rearrangement links TRBV5-1 to TRBJ2-1, with D possibly called TRBD1 or TRBD2 (5 bases each). The germline gives CDR1 SGHRS, CDR2 YFSETQ. The CDR3 runs to 14 residues. V was clipped by 0 bases and J by 5 bases, with 9 bases between them. CDR3 amino acids: CASSLGDVNNEQFF. The DNA of the CDR3 is TGCGCCAGCAGCTTGGGGGACGTAAACAATGAGCAGTTCTTC. The entire variable domain, with the rest obtained from reference TRBV5-1 and TRBJ2-1, is as follows: KAGVTQTPRYLIKTRGQQVTLSCSPISGHRSVSWYQQTPGQGLQFLFEYFSETQRNKGNFPGRFSGRQFSNSRSEMNVSTLELGDSALYLCASSLGDVNNEQFFGPGTRLTVL.

This clonotype was seen a few times. The chain employs TRBV5-6 and TRBJ2-2; 11 bases agree with TRBD2. The CDR3 totals 15 residues. Germline CDR1 SGHDT, CDR2 YYEEEE. The V and J ends lost 3 bases and 7 bases, in that order; junction bases with no gene match: 5. CDR3 coding DNA: TGTGCCAGCAGCTCTAGCGGGAGGCTCGTCGGGGAGCTGTTTTTT. This gives the protein CASSSSGRLVGELFF.

The rearrangement links TRBV11-2 to TRBJ1-6; unclear D gene. V lost 4 bases and J 7 bases, leaving 17 bases between the germline ends. Germline values: CDR1 SGHAT, CDR2 FQNNGV. The length of the CDR3 is 16 residues. As DNA, the CDR3 is TGTGCCAGCAGCTCCCGAGGAAGTTTAATGAATTCACCCCTCCACTTT. It yields the protein CASSSRGSLMNSPLHF. Using reference TRBV11-2 and TRBJ1-6 for the parts outside the CDR3, the full variable domain is EAGVAQSPRYKIIEKRQSVAFWCNPISGHATLYWYQQILGQGPKLLIQFQNNGVVDDSQLPKDRFSAERLKGVDSTLKIQPAKLEDSAVYLCASSSRGSLMNSPLHFGNGTRLTVT.

This chain uses TRBV20-1 with TRBJ2-7; D perhaps matches TRBD2 (5 bases). Germline lookup yields CDR1 DFQATT and CDR2 SNEGSKA (reference sequence). This CDR3 has 14 residues. V dropped 3 bases and J dropped 0 bases, with 12 bases sitting between them. CDR3: CSASGSGSSYEQYF. The CDR3 DNA follows: TGCAGTGCTAGTGGGAGTGGGTCCTCCTACGAGCAGTACTTC.

The chain is built from TRBV5-1 and TRBJ2-1; 9 positions match TRBD2. This CDR3 spans 15 amino acids. Germline CDR1 and CDR2: SGHRS and YFSETQ. Trimming removed 0 bases from V and 5 bases from J; junction bases left unmatched: 3. The CDR3 DNA reads as TGCGCCAGCAGCTTGGGACTAGCGGAAAACAATGAGCAGTTCTTC. Amino acids: CASSLGLAENNEQFF.

This clonotype was seen many times. The chain is built from TRBV29-1 and TRBJ2-7, with D perhaps TRBD2 (6 bases). CDR3 length equals 11 residues. Germline loops: CDR1 SQVTM, CDR2 ANQGSEA. The V end was cut by 3 bases, the J end by 5 bases, with 8 bases between. CDR3 sequence (DNA): TGCAGCGTTGATGGAGGGAACGAGCAGTACTTC. Translated: CSVDGGNEQYF.

This clonotype was counted many times. One junction end disagrees with the germline gene, perhaps due to a read error. This CDR3 is CASSLGQMNTEAFF. As DNA, the CDR3 is TGTGCCAGCAGTTTAGGGCAGATGAACACTGAAGCTTTCTTT. The V and J genes are TRBV5-1 and TRBJ1-1; D not resolved. Germline values: CDR1 SGHRS, CDR2 YFSETQ. The CDR3 consists of 14 residues.

The chain couples TRBV12-5 to TRBJ2-2, with no clear D. The CDR3 is 12 residues long. Germline CDR1 is LGHNT and CDR2 is FRNRAP. V shed 1 base and J shed 5 bases, with 2 bases lying between them. DNA for the CDR3: TGTGCTAGTGGTTTGGGGACCGGGGAGCTGTTTTTT. Amino acid sequence: CASGLGTGELFF.

A word on this clonotype: One junction end does not reproduce the germline sequence, and a read error may be involved. This chain links TRBV14 with TRBJ2-7, with 9 bases lining up with TRBD2. The CDR3 is made up of 20 amino acids. Germline CDR1 is SGHDN and CDR2 is FVKESK. CDR3 DNA: TGTGCCAGCAGCCAAGACTGGGAGGATAGCGGGGGTTTCTTCTCCAACGAGCAGTACTTC. This gives the protein CASSQDWEDSGGFFSNEQYF.

The chain combines TRBV20-1 with TRBJ2-1; TRBD2 matches at 9 bases. Unmatched junction bases numbered 7, after V lost 6 bases and J lost 1 base. This CDR3 has 15 amino acids. Germline CDR1 and CDR2: DFQATT and SNEGSKA (reference sequence). For the CDR3, the DNA is TGCAGTGCCGGGGCTAGCGGGACGTCCTACAATGAGCAGTTCTTC. It specifies CSAGASGTSYNEQFF.

This clonotype was detected only a few times. The genes are TRBV7-8 and TRBJ2-7; the D is unclear. The V gene lost 0 bases and the J gene lost 2 bases, with 5 bases spanning the gap. This CDR3 spans 13 amino acids. Looked up from germline, CDR1 is SGHVS and CDR2 is FQNEAQ. Here the CDR3 DNA reads TGTGCCAGCAGCTTAGCCACAGCCTACGAGCAGTACTTC. It yields the protein CASSLATAYEQYF.

This clonotype was observed a handful of times. CDR3 protein: CASSLALGVGYNSPLHF. As DNA, the CDR3 is TGTGCCAGCAGTTTAGCGTTGGGGGTCGGCTATAATTCACCCCTCCACTTT. The V gene is TRBV12-3 or TRBV12-4, the J gene TRBJ1-6, with D perhaps matching TRBD1 (5 bases). The germline V and J ends were trimmed by 0 bases and 3 bases, with 12 bases remaining between them. The CDR3 contains 17 residues.

This clonotype was counted ten times or more. The chain combines TRBV11-2 with TRBJ2-4; D ambiguous. The CDR3 totals 12 residues. Looked up from germline, CDR1 is SGHAT and CDR2 is FQNNGV. Trimming removed 5 bases from V and 3 bases from J, with 5 bases in between. The CDR3 DNA follows: TGTGCCAGCAGCGAGGACAAAAACATTCAGTACTTC. Amino acids: CASSEDKNIQYF.

This clonotype was detected a few times. DNA for the CDR3: TGTGCCAGTAGTGACAGGGGCGGATTTAGCAATCAGCCCCAGCATTTT. Translation gives CASSDRGGFSNQPQHF. The chain combines TRBV19 with TRBJ1-5, with 8 bases matching TRBD1. Germline loops: CDR1 LNHDA, CDR2 SQIVND (reference sequence). V lost 5 bases, J lost 0 bases, and 6 bases stayed unmatched. This CDR3 is built from 16 residues.

This rearrangement joins TRBV5-1 to TRBJ2-5; D may be TRBD1 or TRBD2 (7 bases each). V lost 3 bases, J lost 5 bases, and 14 bases lay in between. The CDR3 is made up of 14 amino acids. The germline V gene encodes CDR1 SGHRS and CDR2 YFSETQ. CDR3 sequence: CASSWGGQSETQYF. The CDR3 bases are TGCGCCAGCAGCTGGGGGGGACAGAGTGAGACCCAGTACTTC.

The chain is built from TRBV7-2 and TRBJ2-4; the D gene is possibly TRBD2 (5 bases). Per the germline V gene, CDR1 is SGHTA and CDR2 is FQGNSA. The V gene lost 1 base and the J gene lost 9 bases, with 13 bases spanning the gap. This CDR3 spans 14 amino acids. CDR3 nucleotide sequence: TGTGCCAGCAGCTTAGGGGCTAGCTACGGCATTCAGTACTTC. Translated, it gives CASSLGASYGIQYF.

This clonotype was seen a handful of times. The chain has TRBV5-6 and TRBJ2-2, with unresolved D. Per germline, CDR1 SGHDT and CDR2 YYEEEE. The CDR3 runs to 16 residues. V lost 2 bases, J lost 1 base, and 12 bases lay in between. The CDR3 DNA reads TGTGCCAGCAGCTTAGGGCCCGCAGTGAACACCGGGGAGCTGTTTTTT. Residues: CASSLGPAVNTGELFF.

The genes are TRBV2 and TRBJ2-5; 8 bases agree with TRBD2. CDR1 is SNHLY, CDR2 FYNNEI, per germline. Trimming at V came to 6 bases and at J to 5 bases, leaving 20 bases not matched to a gene. The CDR3 consists of 18 residues. The CDR3 loop is CASRTQSHSGEYGETQYF. The CDR3 bases are TGTGCCAGCAGGACCCAATCCCATAGCGGGGAATACGGGGAGACCCAGTACTTC.

The chain has TRBV28 and TRBJ2-1; 7 positions match TRBD2. J gave up 7 bases and V 5 bases, and 11 bases lay outside the gene matches. This CDR3 comprises 15 residues. Looked up from germline, CDR1 is MDHEN and CDR2 is SYDVKM. The CDR3 nucleotides read TGTGCCAGCAGTGGCGGGGGAAAGCTGGGGAATGAGCAGTTCTTC. Translation gives CASSGGGKLGNEQFF.

This clonotype has a handful of counts. V and J are TRBV30 and TRBJ2-5, with D tentatively TRBD1 (6 bases). The V gene lost 0 bases and the J gene lost 8 bases, with 22 bases spanning the gap. This CDR3 contains 16 residues. Germline V gene sequence: CDR1 GTSNPN, CDR2 SVGIG (reference sequence). This chain's CDR3 is CAWSVAGRGIGGTQYF. The CDR3 DNA reads as TGTGCCTGGAGTGTTGCCGGAAGGGGCATAGGGGGAACCCAGTACTTC.

In its sample, this clonotype was seen many times. The chain recombines TRBV5-1 with TRBJ2-5, with 7 nucleotides matching TRBD1. Looked up from germline, CDR1 is SGHRS and CDR2 is YFSETQ. V trimming: 5 bases; J trimming: 1 base; junction bases outside the gene matches: 2. CDR3 length equals 13 residues. CDR3 sequence reads: CASRGQLQETQYF. CDR3 nucleotides: TGCGCCAGCAGGGGACAGCTCCAAGAGACCCAGTACTTC.

The chain has TRBV29-1 and TRBJ1-3; D is possibly TRBD1 (6 bases). Germline V CDR1 and CDR2: SQVTM, ANQGSEA. V was clipped by 7 bases and J by 5 bases, with 15 bases between them. The CDR3 has 13 amino acids. The CDR3 spells CSAWTASRNTIYF. The CDR3 DNA follows: TGCAGCGCCTGGACAGCCAGCAGAAACACCATATATTTT.

This sequence joins TRBV20-1 and TRBJ2-5, with 11 bases lining up with TRBD1. Germline assignment: CDR1 DFQATT and CDR2 SNEGSKA (reference sequence). V was pared by 0 bases and J by 0 bases, with 3 bases of the junction left unmatched. The CDR3 is made up of 16 amino acids. CDR3 DNA sequence: TGCAGTGCTAGAGATCCGGGACAGGGGGACCAAGAGACCCAGTACTTC. This encodes CSARDPGQGDQETQYF.